This T cell receptor beta chain was obtained from a study of T cells in Graves' hyperthyroidism and ophthalmopathy. Study outcomes and limitations: Most thyroid clonotypes expanded above 0.001 appeared in blood too. Using 13 V-J features, a model discriminated ophthalmopathy from stable hyperthyroidism.

What was amplified from RNA transcripts were TCR beta CDR3 regions. The HTBI set primed first-round TCR CDR3 RT-PCR. TCRdb called the multiplex PCR reads again in MiXCR, with one record for every CDR3 protein. The table shows fewer than 300,000 distinct CDR3 sequences, with 13% to 15% occurring only once. PBMCs were sourced from roughly 9.1 ml fresh peripheral blood. Concerning this clonotype itself: Its antigen is undetermined.

Germline assignment: CDR1 SGHNT and CDR2 YYREEE (reference sequence). The length of the CDR3 is 14 residues. Trimming removed 6 bases from V and 5 bases from J; junction bases left unmatched: 7. The V call is TRBV5-4, the J call TRBJ2-3; 9 bases map to TRBD1. Sequences were obtained from blood. The origin of this receptor is a woman between 50 and 59 years old with Graves' hyperthyroidism that later progressed to Graves' ophthalmopathy. CDR3 nucleotide sequence: TGTGCCAGCAACAAAGGACAGGGGCAAGATACGCAGTATTTT. Amino acids: CASNKGQGQDTQYF.